This TCR beta chain was identified in a study of CD8 T cells in Susac syndrome. Points on this clonotype: Its antigen is not known.

After extraction with the RNeasy kit, roughly 0.45 to 1 ug of the RNA was reverse transcribed using random hexamers. Each CDR3 protein gets one entry after TCRdb re-called the immunoSEQ multiplex PCR reads with MiXCR. Counted here are some 160,000 distinct CDR3 sequences, 95% occurring once; the ten biggest clones make up 0.15% to 0.2%. This CDR3 has 12 amino acids. The V gene lost 7 bases and the J gene lost 2 bases, with 11 bases spanning the gap. Germline loops: CDR1 SQVTM, CDR2 ANQGSEA. Overall study results and limits: By the study's own acknowledgment, its TCR sequencing and HLA analysis included relatively few individuals.

V usage is TRBV29-1 and J usage is TRBJ1-2; D is possibly TRBD1 (6 bases). The TCR sequence derives from a human donor with multiple sclerosis. Sequenced sample: CD8+ T cells from PBMCs. CDR3 amino acids: CSGGTTNYGYTF. CDR3 DNA sequence: TGCAGCGGCGGGACAACGAACTATGGCTACACCTTC.